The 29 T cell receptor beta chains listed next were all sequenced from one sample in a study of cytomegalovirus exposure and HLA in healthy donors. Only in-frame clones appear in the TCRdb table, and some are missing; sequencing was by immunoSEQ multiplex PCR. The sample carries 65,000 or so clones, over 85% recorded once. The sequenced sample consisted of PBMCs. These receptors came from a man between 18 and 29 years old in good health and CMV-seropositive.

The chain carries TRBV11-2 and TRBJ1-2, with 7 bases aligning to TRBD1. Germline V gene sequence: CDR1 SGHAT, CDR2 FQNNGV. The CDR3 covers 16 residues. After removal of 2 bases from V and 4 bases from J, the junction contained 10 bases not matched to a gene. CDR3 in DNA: TGTGCCAGCAGCTTATTGGGGGACAGCCAATTCTATGGCTACACCTTC. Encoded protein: CASSLLGDSQFYGYTF.

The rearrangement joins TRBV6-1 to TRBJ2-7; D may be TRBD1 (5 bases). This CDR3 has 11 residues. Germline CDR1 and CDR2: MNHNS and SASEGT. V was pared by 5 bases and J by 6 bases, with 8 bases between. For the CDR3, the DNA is TGTGCCAGCAGTATCCAGGGCGAGCAGTACTTC. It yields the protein CASSIQGEQYF.

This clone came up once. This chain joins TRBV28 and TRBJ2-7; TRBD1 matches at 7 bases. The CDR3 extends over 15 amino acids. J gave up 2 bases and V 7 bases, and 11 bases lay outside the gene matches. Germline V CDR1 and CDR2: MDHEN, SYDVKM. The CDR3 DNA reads TGTGCCAGCACCCCCGAACAGGGGATACCCTACGAGCAGTACTTC. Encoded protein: CASTPEQGIPYEQYF. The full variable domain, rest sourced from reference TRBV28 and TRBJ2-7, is DVKVTQSSRYLVKRTGEKVFLECVQDMDHENMFWYRQDPGLGLRLIYFSYDVKMKEKGDIPEGYSVSREKKERFSLILESASTNQTSMYLCASTPEQGIPYEQYFGPGTRLTVT.

The CDR3 loop reads CASSPSGRESDTQYF. The CDR3 region has the DNA TGTGCCAGCAGCCCAAGCGGGAGGGAATCAGATACGCAGTATTTT. The genes are TRBV11-1 and TRBJ2-3; 10 nucleotides match TRBD2. V lost 5 bases and J lost 4; bases outside the gene matches: 6. Germline loops: CDR1 SGHAT, CDR2 FQDESV (reference sequence). The CDR3 consists of 15 residues.

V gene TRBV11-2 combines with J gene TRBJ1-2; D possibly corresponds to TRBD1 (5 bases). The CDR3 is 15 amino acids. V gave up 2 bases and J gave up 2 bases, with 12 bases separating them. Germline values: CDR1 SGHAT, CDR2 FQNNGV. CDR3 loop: CASSLIPGSNYGYTF. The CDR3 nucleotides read TGTGCCAGCAGCTTAATACCAGGGTCAAACTATGGCTACACCTTC. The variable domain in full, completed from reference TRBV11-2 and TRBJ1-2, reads EAGVAQSPRYKIIEKRQSVAFWCNPISGHATLYWYQQILGQGPKLLIQFQNNGVVDDSQLPKDRFSAERLKGVDSTLKIQPAKLEDSAVYLCASSLIPGSNYGYTFGSGTRLTVV.

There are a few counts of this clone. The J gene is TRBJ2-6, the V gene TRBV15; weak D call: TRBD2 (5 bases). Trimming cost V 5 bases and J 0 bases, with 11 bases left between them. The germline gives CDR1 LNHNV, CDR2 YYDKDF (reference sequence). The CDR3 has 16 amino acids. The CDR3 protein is CATSLERVSGANVLTF. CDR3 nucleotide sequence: TGTGCCACCAGCCTAGAGAGGGTCTCTGGGGCCAACGTCCTGACTTTC.

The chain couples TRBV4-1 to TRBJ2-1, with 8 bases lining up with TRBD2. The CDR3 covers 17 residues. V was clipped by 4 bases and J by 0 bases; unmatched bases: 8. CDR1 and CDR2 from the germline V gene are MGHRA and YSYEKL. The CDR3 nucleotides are TGCGCCAGCAGCCTCGTCGATACTAGCGGCTCCTACAATGAGCAGTTCTTC. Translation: CASSLVDTSGSYNEQFF.

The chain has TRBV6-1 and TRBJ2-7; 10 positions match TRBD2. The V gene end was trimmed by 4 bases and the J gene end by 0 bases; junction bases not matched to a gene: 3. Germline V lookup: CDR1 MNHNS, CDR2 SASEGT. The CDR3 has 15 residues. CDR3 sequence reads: CASSGGLADSYEQYF. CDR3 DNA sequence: TGTGCCAGCAGTGGAGGACTAGCGGACTCCTACGAGCAGTACTTC.

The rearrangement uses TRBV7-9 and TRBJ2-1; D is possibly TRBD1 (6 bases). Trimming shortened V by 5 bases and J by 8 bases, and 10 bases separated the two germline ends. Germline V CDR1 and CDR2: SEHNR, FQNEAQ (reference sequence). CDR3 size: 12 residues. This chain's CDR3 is CASSGDRHEQFF. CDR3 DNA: TGTGCCAGCAGCGGTGACAGGCATGAGCAGTTCTTC.

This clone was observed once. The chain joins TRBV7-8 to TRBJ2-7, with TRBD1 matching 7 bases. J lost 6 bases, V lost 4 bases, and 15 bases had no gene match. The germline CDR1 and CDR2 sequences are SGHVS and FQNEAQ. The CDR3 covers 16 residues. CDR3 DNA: TGTGCCAGCAGCTCCTCAGGGGGTTTTCCCCACTCCGAGCAGTACTTC. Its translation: CASSSSGGFPHSEQYF. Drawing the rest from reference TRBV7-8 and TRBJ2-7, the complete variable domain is GAGVSQSPRYKVAKRGQDVALRCDPISGHVSLFWYQQALGQGPEFLTYFQNEAQLDKSGLPSDRFFAERPEGSVSTLKIQRTQQEDSAVYLCASSSSGGFPHSEQYFGPGTRLTVT.

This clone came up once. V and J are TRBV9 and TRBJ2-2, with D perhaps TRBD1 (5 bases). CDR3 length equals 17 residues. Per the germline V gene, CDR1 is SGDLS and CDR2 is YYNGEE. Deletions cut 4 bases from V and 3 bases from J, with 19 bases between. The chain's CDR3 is CASSPRQGVWDTGELFF. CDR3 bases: TGTGCCAGCAGCCCCCGCCAAGGGGTGTGGGACACCGGGGAGCTGTTTTTT.

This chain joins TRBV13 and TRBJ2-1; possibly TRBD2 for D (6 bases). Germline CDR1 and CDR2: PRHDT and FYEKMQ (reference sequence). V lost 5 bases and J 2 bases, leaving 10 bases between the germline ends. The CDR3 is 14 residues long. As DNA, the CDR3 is TGTGCCAGCAGCGATAGCGGACCCTACAATGAGCAGTTCTTC. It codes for CASSDSGPYNEQFF.

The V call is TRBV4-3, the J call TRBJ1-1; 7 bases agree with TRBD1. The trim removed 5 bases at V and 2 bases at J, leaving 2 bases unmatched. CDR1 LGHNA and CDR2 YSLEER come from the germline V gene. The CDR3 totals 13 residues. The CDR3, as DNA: TGCGCCAGCAGCTACAGGGGAAACACTGAAGCTTTCTTT. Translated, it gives CASSYRGNTEAFF.

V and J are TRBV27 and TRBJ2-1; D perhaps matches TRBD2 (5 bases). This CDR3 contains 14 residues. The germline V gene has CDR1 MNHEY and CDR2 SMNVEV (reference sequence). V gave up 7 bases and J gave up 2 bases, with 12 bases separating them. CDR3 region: CASTRGSTYNEQFF. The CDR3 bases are TGTGCCAGCACACGAGGGAGTACCTACAATGAGCAGTTCTTC.

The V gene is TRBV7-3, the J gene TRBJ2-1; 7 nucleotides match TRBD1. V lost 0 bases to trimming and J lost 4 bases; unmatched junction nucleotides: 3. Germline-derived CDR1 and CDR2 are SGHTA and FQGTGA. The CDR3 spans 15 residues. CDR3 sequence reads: CASSLTGGQYNEQFF. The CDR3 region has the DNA TGTGCCAGCAGCTTAACTGGGGGACAGTACAATGAGCAGTTCTTC.

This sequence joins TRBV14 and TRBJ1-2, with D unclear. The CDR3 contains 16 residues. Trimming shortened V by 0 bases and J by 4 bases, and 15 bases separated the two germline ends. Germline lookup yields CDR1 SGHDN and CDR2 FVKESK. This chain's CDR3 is CASSQDERGIAYGYTF. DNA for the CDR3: TGTGCCAGCAGCCAAGACGAACGAGGTATCGCCTATGGCTACACCTTC. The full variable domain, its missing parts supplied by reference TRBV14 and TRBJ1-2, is EAGVTQFPSHSVIEKGQTVTLRCDPISGHDNLYWYRRVMGKEIKFLLHFVKESKQDESGMPNNRFLAERTGGTYSTLKVQPAELEDSGVYFCASSQDERGIAYGYTFGSGTRLTVV.

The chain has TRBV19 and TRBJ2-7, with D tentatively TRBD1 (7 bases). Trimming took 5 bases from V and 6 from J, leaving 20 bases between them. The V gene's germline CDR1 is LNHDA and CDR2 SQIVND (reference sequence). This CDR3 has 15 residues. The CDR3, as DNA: TGTGCCAGTAGTCCCGCCCCAGGGGGGTCTTCCGAGCAGTACTTC. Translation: CASSPAPGGSSEQYF.

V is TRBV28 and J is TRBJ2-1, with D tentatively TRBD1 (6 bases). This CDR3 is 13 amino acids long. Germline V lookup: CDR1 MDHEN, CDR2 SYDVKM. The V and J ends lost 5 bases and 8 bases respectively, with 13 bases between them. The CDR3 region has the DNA TGTGCCAGCAGTAGGACAGTATTTCATGAGCAGTTCTTC. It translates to CASSRTVFHEQFF.

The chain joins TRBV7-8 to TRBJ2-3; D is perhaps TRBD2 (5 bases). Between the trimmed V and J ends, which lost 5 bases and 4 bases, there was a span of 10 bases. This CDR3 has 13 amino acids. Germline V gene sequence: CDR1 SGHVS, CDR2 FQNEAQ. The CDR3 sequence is CASSIPGSDTQYF. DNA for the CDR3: TGTGCCAGCAGCATACCGGGGTCAGATACGCAGTATTTT.

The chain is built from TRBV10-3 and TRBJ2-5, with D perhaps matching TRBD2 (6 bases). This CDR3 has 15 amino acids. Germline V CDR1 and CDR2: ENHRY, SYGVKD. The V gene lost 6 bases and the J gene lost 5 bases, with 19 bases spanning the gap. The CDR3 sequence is CAIRDVQAAGETQYF. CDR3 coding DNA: TGTGCCATCAGGGACGTACAAGCGGCGGGGGAGACCCAGTACTTC.

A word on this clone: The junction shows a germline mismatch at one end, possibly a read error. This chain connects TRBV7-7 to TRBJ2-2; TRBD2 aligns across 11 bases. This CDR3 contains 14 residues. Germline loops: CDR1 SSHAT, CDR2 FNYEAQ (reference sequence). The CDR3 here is CASSWLAGGGELFF. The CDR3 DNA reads TGTGCTAGCAGCTGGCTAGCGGGGGGCGGGGAGCTGTTTTTT.

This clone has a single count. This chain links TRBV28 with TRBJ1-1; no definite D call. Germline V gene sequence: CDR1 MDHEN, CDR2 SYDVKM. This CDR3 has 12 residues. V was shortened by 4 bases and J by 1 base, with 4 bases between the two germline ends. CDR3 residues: CASSSSNTEAFF. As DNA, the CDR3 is TGTGCCAGCAGTTCATCGAACACTGAAGCTTTCTTT.

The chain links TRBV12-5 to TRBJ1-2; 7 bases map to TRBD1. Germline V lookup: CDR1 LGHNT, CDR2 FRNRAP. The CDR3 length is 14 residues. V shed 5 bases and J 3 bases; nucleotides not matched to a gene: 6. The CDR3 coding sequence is TGTGCTAGTGGTCCTCCGCAGGGGGACTATGGCTACACCTTC. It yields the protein CASGPPQGDYGYTF.

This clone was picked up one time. The DNA for the CDR3 is TGCAGCGTTGAAGTCGCGACAAAACAAGAGACCCAGTACTTC. This sequence encodes CSVEVATKQETQYF. This chain uses TRBV29-1 with TRBJ2-5; D remains unclear. CDR1 and CDR2 from the germline V gene are SQVTM and ANQGSEA. V lost 1 base to trimming and J lost 2 bases, with 11 bases between them. This CDR3 region has 14 residues.

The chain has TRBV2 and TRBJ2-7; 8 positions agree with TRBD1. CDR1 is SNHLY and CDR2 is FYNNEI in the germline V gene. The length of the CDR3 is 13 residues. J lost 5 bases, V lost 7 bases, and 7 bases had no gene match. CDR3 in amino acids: CASTRTGPDEQYF. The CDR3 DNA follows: TGTGCCAGCACCCGGACAGGGCCAGACGAGCAGTACTTC.

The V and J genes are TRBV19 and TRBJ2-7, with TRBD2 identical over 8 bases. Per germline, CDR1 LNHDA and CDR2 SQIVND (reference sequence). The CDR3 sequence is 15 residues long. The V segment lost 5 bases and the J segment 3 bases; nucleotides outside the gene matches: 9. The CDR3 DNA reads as TGTGCCAGTAGTCCCAGCGGGAGTCGGGTCTACGAGCAGTACTTC. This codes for CASSPSGSRVYEQYF.

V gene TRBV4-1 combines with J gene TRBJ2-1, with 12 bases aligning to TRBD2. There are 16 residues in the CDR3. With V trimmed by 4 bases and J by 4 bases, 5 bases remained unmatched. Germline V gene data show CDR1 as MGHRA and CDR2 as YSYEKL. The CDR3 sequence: CASSLPLAGGYNEQFF. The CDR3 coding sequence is TGCGCCAGCAGCCTCCCCCTAGCGGGAGGGTACAATGAGCAGTTCTTC.

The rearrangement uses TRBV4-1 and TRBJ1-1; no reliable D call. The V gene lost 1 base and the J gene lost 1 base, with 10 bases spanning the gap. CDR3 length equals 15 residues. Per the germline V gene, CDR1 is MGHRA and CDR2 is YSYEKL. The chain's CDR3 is CASSQGILENTEAFF. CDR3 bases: TGCGCCAGCAGCCAAGGGATTCTAGAGAACACTGAAGCTTTCTTT.

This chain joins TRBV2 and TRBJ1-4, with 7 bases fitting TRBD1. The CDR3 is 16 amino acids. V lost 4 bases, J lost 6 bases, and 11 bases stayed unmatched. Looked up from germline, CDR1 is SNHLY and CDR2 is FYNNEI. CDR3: CASSARDRVVDEKLFF. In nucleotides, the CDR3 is TGTGCCAGCAGTGCCCGCGACAGGGTTGTGGATGAAAAACTGTTTTTT.